This TCR beta chain was identified in a study of blood T cell repertoires in COVID-19. Study overall: Specimens from acute and convalescent COVID-19 originated in the United States, Italy and Spain. T cells, B-cell-depleted T cells, or PBMCs provided the cDNA or gDNA that served as material.

Seattle researchers signed up patients amid active infection and tracked them longitudinally. TCRdb's copy holds only in-frame clones and misses some; the assay was immunoSEQ multiplex PCR. The sample lists about 300,000 clones, approximately 90% occurring once. The receptor comes from a woman aged 50 to 60 with COVID-19, enrolled during active disease. The sequenced sample was peripheral blood.

This chain's CDR3 is CASSIFSMNTEAFF. The CDR3 DNA reads TGTGCCAGTAGTATTTTTAGTATGAACACTGAAGCTTTCTTT. V is TRBV19 and J is TRBJ1-1; D is uncertain. The CDR3 is 14 amino acids. Germline V gene data show CDR1 as LNHDA and CDR2 as SQIVND (reference sequence). Trimming took 3 bases from V and 0 from J, leaving 8 bases between them.